The entry below gives a single T cell receptor beta chain sequence along with its context. Its antigen is not identified. Every PCR got spiked synthetic TCR analog templates. Using immunoSEQ multiplex PCR, the repertoire was profiled, and TCRdb retains in-frame clones only, with some absent. The table lists tens of thousands of clones, 70% to 90% of them singletons, with roughly 2.5% in the top ten. The data derive from a study of PD-L1 blockade in urothelial cancer. Study-level findings and limits: Durable-benefit cases showed more tumor-associated blood clone expansion at 3 weeks.

Time point indicated: peripheral blood 6 weeks after treatment start. Urothelial carcinoma affected the patients, and it was locally advanced or metastatic. Pretreatment sampling and on-treatment sampling together yielded between 1 and 8 samples for each patient. The germline V and J ends were trimmed by 0 bases and 4 bases, with 10 bases remaining between them. The CDR3 totals 15 residues. Germline assignment: CDR1 SGHDT and CDR2 YYEEEE. The sequencing here drew on PBMCs, taken around atezolizumab (anti-PD-L1) treatment. The TCR was taken from a man aged 65 to 85 with urothelial cancer. The chain couples TRBV5-6 to TRBJ2-2; D is undetermined. The CDR3 nucleotides are TGTGCCAGCAGCTTGGTTGGGTGGGCCACCGGGGAGCTGTTTTTT. Protein sequence: CASSLVGWATGELFF.